The 8 T cell receptor beta chains presented below share a single source sample, sequenced in a study of shared clonotypes between healthy human individuals. Sequencing was performed with immunoSEQ multiplex PCR; in TCRdb, only in-frame clones are kept and a portion is missing. The sample includes 450,000 to 650,000 clones, 70% to 80% of them seen just once. The sample consisted of PBMCs. The receptors stem from a woman aged 40 to 50 in good health. Some clones in this sample may be carry-over from other donors' samples.

This sequence joins TRBV9 and TRBJ2-5; D is uncertain. Germline-derived CDR1 and CDR2 are SGDLS and YYNGEE. The CDR3 totals 15 residues. V shed 0 bases and J shed 1 base, with 10 bases lying between them. The chain's CDR3 is CASSVDGQFQETQYF. The CDR3 DNA follows: TGTGCCAGCAGCGTAGACGGCCAGTTCCAAGAGACCCAGTACTTC.

The rearrangement links TRBV11-3 to TRBJ2-3; no reliable D call. V lost 3 bases, J lost 2 bases, and 3 bases lay in between. The germline V gene has CDR1 SGHNT and CDR2 YENEEA. The CDR3 runs 12 residues. The DNA for the CDR3 is TGTGCCAGCAGCTTGCACACAGATACGCAGTATTTT. Amino acids: CASSLHTDTQYF.

The J gene is TRBJ2-1, the V gene TRBV28; D possibly corresponds to TRBD2 (6 bases). Trimming left V 0 bases short and J 4 bases short, with 16 bases between. Germline assignment: CDR1 MDHEN and CDR2 SYDVKM. The CDR3 is 17 residues long. DNA of the CDR3: TGTGCCAGCAGTTTATGGGGGACTGGGGGAGCTTACAATGAGCAGTTCTTC. Translation gives CASSLWGTGGAYNEQFF.

The J gene is TRBJ1-5, the V gene TRBV19, with D tentatively TRBD1 (5 bases). Per the germline V gene, CDR1 is LNHDA and CDR2 is SQIVND (reference sequence). Trimming pared 9 bases from V and 0 bases from J, leaving 9 bases between. The CDR3 totals 13 residues. CDR3 sequence reads: CASTTDSNQPQHF. CDR3 DNA: TGTGCCAGCACGACAGATAGCAATCAGCCCCAGCATTTT.

V gene TRBV28 combines with J gene TRBJ2-1; D is unclear. This CDR3 has 14 residues. Germline V CDR1 and CDR2: MDHEN, SYDVKM. Trimming pared 3 bases from V and 4 bases from J, leaving 10 bases between. The CDR3 reads CASSLSGIYNEQFF. The CDR3 DNA is TGTGCCAGCAGTTTGAGTGGTATTTACAATGAGCAGTTCTTC.

The chain is built from TRBV18 and TRBJ2-7; tentative D call: TRBD2 (6 bases). This CDR3 contains 13 residues. Trimming shortened V by 4 bases and J by 3 bases, and 10 bases separated the two germline ends. Per the germline V gene, CDR1 is KGHSH and CDR2 is LQKENI. For the CDR3, the DNA is TGTGCCAGCTCACTGGGAGGAGGCTACGAGCAGTACTTC. This translates into CASSLGGGYEQYF.

This clone was observed a handful of times. This chain uses TRBV27 with TRBJ1-5, with D perhaps matching TRBD1 (5 bases). Trimming removed 1 base at V and 3 bases at J, with 10 bases between. Looked up from germline, CDR1 is MNHEY and CDR2 is SMNVEV (reference sequence). CDR3 length: 15 amino acids. The CDR3 sequence: CASSLYQGYNQPQHF. The CDR3 DNA follows: TGTGCCAGCAGTTTATATCAGGGTTACAATCAGCCCCAGCATTTT.

This clone was counted between two and nine times. One junction end disagrees with the germline gene, perhaps due to a read error. Other DNA variants within this sample encode the same CDR3. The chain carries TRBV7-9 and TRBJ2-3; D is ambiguous. The germline CDR1 and CDR2 sequences are SEHNR and FQNEAQ (reference sequence). The CDR3 consists of 14 residues. This chain's CDR3 is CASRLSTGTDTQYF. In nucleotides, the CDR3 is TGCGCCAGCAGGCTATCCACAGGCACAGATACGCAGTATTTT.